The present T cell receptor beta chain was sequenced within a study of early T cells in non-severe SARS-CoV-2 infection. In the study overall: The chains were unpaired, and the sequenced material was bulk RNA from unsorted whole blood.

This clonotype was detected only a few times. The antigen remains undetermined. CDR1 is SEHNR, CDR2 FQNEAQ, per germline (reference sequence). CDR3 length: 12 residues. The V gene lost 3 bases and the J gene lost 6 bases, with 9 bases spanning the gap. The study's findings and limits: Matching results from VDJdb favored anti-spike CD8 responses, leaving private and CD4 specificities undetected.

Individual cDNA molecules received unique molecular identifiers. MiXCR was run by TCRdb on the 5' RACE reads, yielding one entry per CDR3 protein. This sample has some 90,000 distinct CDR3 sequences, with under 15% found just once. The chain couples TRBV7-9 to TRBJ2-7; no reliable D call. Material: whole blood. This sequence originates from an adult who was a healthcare worker with PCR-confirmed SARS-CoV-2 infection or an uninfected control (not recorded which). CDR3 nucleotide sequence: TGTGCCAGCAGCTTTACTGGGTCCGAGCAGTACTTC. The encoded protein is CASSFTGSEQYF.